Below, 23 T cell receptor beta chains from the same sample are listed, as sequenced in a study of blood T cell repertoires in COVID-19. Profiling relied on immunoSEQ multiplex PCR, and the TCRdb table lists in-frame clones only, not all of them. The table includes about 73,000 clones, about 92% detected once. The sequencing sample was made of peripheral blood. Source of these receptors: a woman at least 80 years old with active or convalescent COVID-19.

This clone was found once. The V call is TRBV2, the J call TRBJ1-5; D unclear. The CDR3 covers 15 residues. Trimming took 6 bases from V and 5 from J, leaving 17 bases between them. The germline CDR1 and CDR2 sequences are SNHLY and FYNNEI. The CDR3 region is CASSLDPGGYQPQHF. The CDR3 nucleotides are TGTGCCAGCAGCCTGGACCCCGGAGGGTATCAGCCCCAGCATTTT.

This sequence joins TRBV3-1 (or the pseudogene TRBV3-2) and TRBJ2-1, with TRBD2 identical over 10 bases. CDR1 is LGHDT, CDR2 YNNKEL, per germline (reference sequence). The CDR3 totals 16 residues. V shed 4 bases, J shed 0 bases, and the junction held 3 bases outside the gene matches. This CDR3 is CASSLRTSGSYNEQFF. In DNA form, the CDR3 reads TGTGCCAGCAGCCTTAGGACTAGCGGCTCCTACAATGAGCAGTTCTTC.

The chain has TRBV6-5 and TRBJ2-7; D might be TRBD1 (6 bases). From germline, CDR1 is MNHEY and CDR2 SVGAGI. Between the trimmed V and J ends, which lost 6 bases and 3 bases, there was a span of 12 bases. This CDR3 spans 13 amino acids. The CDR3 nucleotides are TGTGCCAGCAGCTCCGGGACAAGCTACGAGCAGTACTTC. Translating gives CASSSGTSYEQYF.

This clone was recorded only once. CDR3 DNA sequence: TGTGCCAGCAGTGGTCGTTATGGGGAGACCTACGAGCAGTACTTC. Encoded protein: CASSGRYGETYEQYF. This chain connects TRBV6-2 or TRBV6-3 to TRBJ2-7, with TRBD2 as a possible D gene (5 bases). The CDR3 is made up of 15 amino acids. The germline V gene encodes CDR1 MNHEY and CDR2 SVGEGT. Trimming took off 5 bases at V and 2 bases at J, with 16 bases between the two ends.

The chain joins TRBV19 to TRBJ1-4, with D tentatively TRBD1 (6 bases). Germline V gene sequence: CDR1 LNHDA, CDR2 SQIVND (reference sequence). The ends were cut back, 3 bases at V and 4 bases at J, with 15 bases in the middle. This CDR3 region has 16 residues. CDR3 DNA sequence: TGTGCCAGTAGTATCGGGCAGGGGATAGGTAATGAAAAACTGTTTTTT. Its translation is CASSIGQGIGNEKLFF.

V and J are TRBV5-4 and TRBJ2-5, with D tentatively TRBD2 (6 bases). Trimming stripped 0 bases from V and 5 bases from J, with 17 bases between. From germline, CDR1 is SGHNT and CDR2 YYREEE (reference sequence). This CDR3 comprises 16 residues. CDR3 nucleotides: TGTGCCAGCAGCTTGGTGGGGTGGGGGGAGACGGAGACCCAGTACTTC. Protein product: CASSLVGWGETETQYF.

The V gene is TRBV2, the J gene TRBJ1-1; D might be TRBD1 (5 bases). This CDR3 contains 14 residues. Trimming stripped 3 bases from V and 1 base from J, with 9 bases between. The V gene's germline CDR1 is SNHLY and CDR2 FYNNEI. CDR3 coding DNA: TGTGCCAGCAGTGATTTCACAGGGAACACTGAAGCTTTCTTT. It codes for CASSDFTGNTEAFF. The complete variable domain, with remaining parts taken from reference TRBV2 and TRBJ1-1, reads EPEVTQTPSHQVTQMGQEVILRCVPISNHLYFYWYRQILGQKVEFLVSFYNNEISEKSEIFDDQFSVERPDGSNFTLKIRSTKLEDSAMYFCASSDFTGNTEAFFGQGTRLTVV.

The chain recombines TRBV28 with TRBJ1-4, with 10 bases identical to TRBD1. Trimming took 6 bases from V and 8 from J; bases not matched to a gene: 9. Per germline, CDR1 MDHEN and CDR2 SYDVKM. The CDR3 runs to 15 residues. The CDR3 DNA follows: TGTGCCAGCAGATCCAGACAGGGGGCGTCGGAAAAACTGTTTTTT. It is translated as CASRSRQGASEKLFF.

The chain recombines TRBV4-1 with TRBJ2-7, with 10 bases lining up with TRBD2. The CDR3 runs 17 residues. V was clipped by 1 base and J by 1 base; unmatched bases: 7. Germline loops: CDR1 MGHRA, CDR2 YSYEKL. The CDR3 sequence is CASSQVVLAGNSYEQYF. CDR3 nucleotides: TGCGCCAGCAGCCAAGTCGTACTAGCGGGGAATTCCTACGAGCAGTACTTC.

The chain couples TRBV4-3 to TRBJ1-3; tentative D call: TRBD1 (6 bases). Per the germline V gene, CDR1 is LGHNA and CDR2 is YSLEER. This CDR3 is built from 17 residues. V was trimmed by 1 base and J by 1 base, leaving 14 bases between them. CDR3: CASSQGPDRTSGNTIYF. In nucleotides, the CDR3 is TGCGCCAGCAGCCAAGGGCCCGACAGGACATCTGGAAACACCATATATTTT.

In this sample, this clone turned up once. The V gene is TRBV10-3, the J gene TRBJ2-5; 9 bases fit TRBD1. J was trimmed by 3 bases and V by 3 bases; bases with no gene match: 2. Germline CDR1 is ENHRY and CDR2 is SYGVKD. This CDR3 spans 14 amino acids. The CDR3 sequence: CAISEQGAEETQYF. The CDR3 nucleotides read TGTGCCATCAGTGAACAGGGGGCGGAAGAGACCCAGTACTTC.

DNA of the CDR3: TGTGCCAGCAGCGTAGTAGCGGGGGGGTACGAGCAGTACTTC. Translated: CASSVVAGGYEQYF. This chain joins TRBV9 and TRBJ2-7; the match to TRBD2 covers 11 bases. Germline-derived CDR1 and CDR2 are SGDLS and YYNGEE. This CDR3 is 14 amino acids long. The J segment lost 4 bases and the V segment lost 0 bases, leaving 0 bases of the junction unmatched.

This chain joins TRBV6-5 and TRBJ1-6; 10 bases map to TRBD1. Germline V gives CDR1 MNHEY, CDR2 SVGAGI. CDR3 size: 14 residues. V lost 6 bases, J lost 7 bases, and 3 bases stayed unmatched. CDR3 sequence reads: CASSPDRGNSPLHF. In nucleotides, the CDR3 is TGTGCCAGCAGCCCGGACAGGGGGAATTCACCCCTCCACTTT.

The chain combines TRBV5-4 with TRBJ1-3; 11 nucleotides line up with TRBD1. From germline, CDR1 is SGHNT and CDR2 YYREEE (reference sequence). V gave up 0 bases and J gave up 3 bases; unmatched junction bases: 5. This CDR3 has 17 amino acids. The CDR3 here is CASSLGGQGGYGNTIYF. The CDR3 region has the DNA TGTGCCAGCAGCTTGGGGGGACAGGGGGGATATGGAAACACCATATATTTT.

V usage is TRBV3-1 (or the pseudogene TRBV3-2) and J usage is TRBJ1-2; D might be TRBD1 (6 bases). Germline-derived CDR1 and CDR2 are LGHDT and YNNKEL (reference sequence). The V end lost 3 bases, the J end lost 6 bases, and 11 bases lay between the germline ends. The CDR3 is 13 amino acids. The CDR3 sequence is CASSQSGAHGYTF. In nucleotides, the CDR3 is TGTGCCAGCAGCCAGTCAGGGGCTCATGGCTACACCTTC.

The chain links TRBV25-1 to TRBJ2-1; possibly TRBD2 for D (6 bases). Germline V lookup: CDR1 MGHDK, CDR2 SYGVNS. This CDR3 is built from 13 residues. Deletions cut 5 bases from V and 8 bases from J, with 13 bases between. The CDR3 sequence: CASSYGGIDEQFF. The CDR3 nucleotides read TGTGCCAGCAGTTACGGAGGGATCGATGAGCAGTTCTTC.

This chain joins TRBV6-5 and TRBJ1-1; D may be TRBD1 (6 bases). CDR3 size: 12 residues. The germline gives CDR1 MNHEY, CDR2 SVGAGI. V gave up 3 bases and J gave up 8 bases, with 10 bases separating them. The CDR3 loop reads CASSYAGEEAFF. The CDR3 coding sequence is TGTGCCAGCAGTTATGCAGGGGAGGAAGCTTTCTTT.

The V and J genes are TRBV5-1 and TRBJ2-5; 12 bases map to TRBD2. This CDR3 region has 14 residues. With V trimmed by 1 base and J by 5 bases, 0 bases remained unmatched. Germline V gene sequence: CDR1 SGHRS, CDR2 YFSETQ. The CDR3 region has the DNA TGCGCCAGCAGCTTGCTAGCGGGGGGGGAGACCCAGTACTTC. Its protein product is CASSLLAGGETQYF.

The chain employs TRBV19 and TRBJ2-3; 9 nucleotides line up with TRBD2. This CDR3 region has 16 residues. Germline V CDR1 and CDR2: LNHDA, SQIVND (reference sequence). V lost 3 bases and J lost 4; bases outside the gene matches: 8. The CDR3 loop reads CASSILLAGAPDTQYF. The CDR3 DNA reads TGTGCCAGTAGTATTCTTTTAGCGGGGGCCCCAGATACGCAGTATTTT.

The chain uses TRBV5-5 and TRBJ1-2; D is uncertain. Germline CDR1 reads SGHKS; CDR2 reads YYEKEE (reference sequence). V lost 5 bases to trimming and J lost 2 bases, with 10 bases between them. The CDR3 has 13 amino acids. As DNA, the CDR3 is TGTGCCAGCAGGCGGGAGGGAAACTATGGCTACACCTTC. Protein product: CASRREGNYGYTF.

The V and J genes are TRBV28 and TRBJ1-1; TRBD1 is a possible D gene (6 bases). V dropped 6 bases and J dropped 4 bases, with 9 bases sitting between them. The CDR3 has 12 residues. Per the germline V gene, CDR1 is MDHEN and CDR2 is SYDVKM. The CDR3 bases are TGTGCCAGCAGGACAGGAATCACTGAAGCTTTCTTT. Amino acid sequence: CASRTGITEAFF.

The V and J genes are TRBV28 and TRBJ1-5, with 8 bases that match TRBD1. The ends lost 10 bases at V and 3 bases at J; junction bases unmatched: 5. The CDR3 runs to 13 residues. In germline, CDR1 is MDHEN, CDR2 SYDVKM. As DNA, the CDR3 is TGTGCCACCGGGACAGGATACAATCAGCCCCAGCATTTT. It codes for CATGTGYNQPQHF. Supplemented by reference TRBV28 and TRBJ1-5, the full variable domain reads DVKVTQSSRYLVKRTGEKVFLECVQDMDHENMFWYRQDPGLGLRLIYFSYDVKMKEKGDIPEGYSVSREKKERFSLILESASTNQTSMYLCATGTGYNQPQHFGDGTRLSIL.

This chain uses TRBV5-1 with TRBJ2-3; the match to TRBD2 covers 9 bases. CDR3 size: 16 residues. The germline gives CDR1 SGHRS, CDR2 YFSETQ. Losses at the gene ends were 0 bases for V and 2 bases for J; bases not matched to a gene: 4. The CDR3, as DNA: TGCGCCAGCAGCTTGGCTAGCGGGGTGTACACAGATACGCAGTATTTT. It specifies CASSLASGVYTDTQYF.